The next 5 T cell receptor beta chains were all read from a single sample in a study of T cells after yellow fever vaccination. TCRdb called the 5' RACE reads again in MiXCR, with one record for every CDR3 protein. The sample carries about 310,000 distinct CDR3 sequences, around 3.6% recorded once. The sample in question was PBMCs, obtained on the day of the yellow fever booster vaccination. These receptors all stem from a man in his late teens or twenties who received the YFV17D yellow fever vaccine.

The chain links TRBV3-1 to TRBJ1-2; TRBD1 aligns across 7 bases. CDR3 length equals 15 residues. J gave up 3 bases and V 5 bases, and 9 bases lay outside the gene matches. CDR1 and CDR2 (germline): LGHDT, YNNKEL (reference sequence). CDR3 nucleotide sequence: TGTGCCAGCAGCAAATGGGACAGTCCGGACTATGGCTACACCTTC. Its translation: CASSKWDSPDYGYTF.

This clonotype was found many times. This rearrangement joins TRBV5-1 to TRBJ2-5; D might be TRBD1 or TRBD2, each matching 5 bases. Deletions cut 0 bases from V and 5 bases from J, with 17 bases between. Germline values: CDR1 SGHRS, CDR2 YFSETQ. This CDR3 has 16 residues. CDR3 DNA: TGCGCCAGCAGCTTGGGGGACCGTGGACGTTGGGAGACCCAGTACTTC. Translating gives CASSLGDRGRWETQYF.

This clonotype was detected many times. The chain uses TRBV5-1 and TRBJ1-1; unclear D gene. V lost 2 bases and J lost 5, with 13 bases in between. The CDR3 totals 14 residues. In germline, CDR1 is SGHRS, CDR2 YFSETQ. CDR3 in DNA: TGCGCCAGCAGCTTAAACGGGGATTGGACTGAAGCTTTCTTT. Protein: CASSLNGDWTEAFF.

This clonotype was counted ten times or more. The V gene is TRBV5-1, the J gene TRBJ2-3; D not certain. The V gene lost 3 bases and the J gene lost 2 bases, with 13 bases spanning the gap. The CDR3 loop spans 15 amino acids. The germline gives CDR1 SGHRS, CDR2 YFSETQ. In nucleotides, the CDR3 is TGCGCCAGCAGCTCCGGACGGTCATCCACAGATACGCAGTATTTT. This translates into CASSSGRSSTDTQYF.

This clonotype was recorded at least ten times. This chain connects TRBV11-2 to TRBJ1-1; D unclear. The CDR3 sequence is 15 residues long. The germline V gene has CDR1 SGHAT and CDR2 FQNNGV. V was pared by 5 bases and J by 1 base, with 14 bases between. The CDR3 is CASSAKVKANTEAFF. CDR3 DNA sequence: TGTGCCAGCAGCGCAAAGGTCAAGGCGAACACTGAAGCTTTCTTT.